This TCR beta chain was observed in a study of blood T cells in healthy people across ages. A note on this clonotype: Antigen unknown.

This CDR3 contains 15 residues. Looked up from germline, CDR1 is LGHNA and CDR2 is YNFKEQ. Trimming left V 4 bases short and J 0 bases short, with 7 bases between. Study findings and constraints: Observed TCR beta diversity per million T cells went down as age went up. This fall followed a roughly linear course with age.

Primers used in a second PCR of about 7 to 12 cycles were a sample-barcoded 5' primer and a J-beta primer mix. TCRdb redid the calling of the 5' RACE reads with MiXCR, one entry per CDR3 protein. Of about 800,000 distinct CDR3 sequences in the sample, roughly 46% were seen once. This clonotype originated in a man older than 75 in good health. The chain has TRBV4-2 and TRBJ2-6; D gene uncertain. The sample was blood. The CDR3 nucleotides read TGTGCCAGCAGCCGAAGTTACTCTGGGGCCAACGTCCTGACTTTC. Translated: CASSRSYSGANVLTF.